A single sample gave rise to the 32 T cell receptor beta chains below, sequenced in a study of blood T cell repertoires in COVID-19 (dated by TCRdb to 2020 to 2022). The protocol used for the library was the immunoSEQ multiplex PCR assay. In its TCRdb copy, this immuneACCESS table keeps in-frame sequences only and misses some clones. Where compared with another copy, unresolved V genes explain less than half of these, and the others have no known cause. The sample contains fewer than 130,000 clones, 60% to 80% of them found a single time. In total, the top ten clones hold roughly 17% of the sample. Sequenced sample: peripheral blood. The receptors originated from a woman of 80 years or more with active or convalescent COVID-19.

As DNA, the CDR3 is TGTGCCAGCAGCGTATGGGGGGGTTCCTACAATGAGCAGTTCTTC. It codes for CASSVWGGSYNEQFF. This sequence joins TRBV9 and TRBJ2-1; 7 nucleotides line up with TRBD2. The V gene's germline CDR1 is SGDLS and CDR2 YYNGEE. The CDR3 has 15 amino acids. Trimming at V came to 1 base and at J to 1 base, leaving 2 bases not matched to a gene.

The V and J genes are TRBV7-3 and TRBJ2-2; TRBD2 aligns across 13 bases. Trimming took 5 bases from V and 4 from J; bases not matched to a gene: 7. Germline assignment: CDR1 SGHTA and CDR2 FQGTGA. The CDR3 has 17 amino acids. CDR3 DNA: TGTGCCAGCAGCCCGACTAGCGGGGGGTCTGGCACCGGGGAGCTGTTTTTT. The encoded protein is CASSPTSGGSGTGELFF.

V usage is TRBV4-3 and J usage is TRBJ2-2; D is possibly TRBD2 (5 bases). This CDR3 has 15 residues. Germline V lookup: CDR1 LGHNA, CDR2 YSLEER. With 1 base removed from V and 11 bases from J, the gap between germline ends came to 17 bases. This CDR3 reads CASSQGGARVGELFF. The CDR3 DNA follows: TGCGCCAGCAGCCAAGGCGGAGCGAGGGTAGGAGAGCTGTTTTTT.

The chain is built from TRBV5-1 and TRBJ1-1; a weak D match, TRBD1 (6 bases). The CDR3 contains 13 residues. The germline V gene has CDR1 SGHRS and CDR2 YFSETQ. Trimming stripped 4 bases from V and 1 base from J, with 8 bases between. The CDR3 here is CASSPTGNTEAFF. The CDR3 DNA reads TGCGCCAGCAGCCCGACAGGGAACACTGAAGCTTTCTTT.

V and J are TRBV4-1 and TRBJ2-6, with D maybe TRBD2 (5 bases). CDR1 and CDR2 from the germline V gene are MGHRA and YSYEKL. V was trimmed by 4 bases and J by 0 bases, leaving 19 bases between them. The CDR3 spans 19 residues. CDR3 DNA: TGCGCCAGCAGCCTTCAAGGACTCCTGTTGGGCTCTGGGGCCAACGTCCTGACTTTC. This sequence encodes CASSLQGLLLGSGANVLTF.

The chain links TRBV2 to TRBJ2-6; 8 bases fit TRBD1. Germline assignment: CDR1 SNHLY and CDR2 FYNNEI. The CDR3 spans 17 residues. The ends lost 10 bases at V and 2 bases at J; junction bases unmatched: 13. Here the CDR3 reads CAIGGGTGSPGANVLTF. As DNA, the CDR3 is TGTGCCATTGGGGGTGGGACAGGTTCCCCTGGGGCCAACGTCCTGACTTTC.

V is TRBV9 and J is TRBJ1-3; no firm D call. Germline values: CDR1 SGDLS, CDR2 YYNGEE. This CDR3 comprises 19 residues. Trimming cost V 0 bases and J 1 base, with 20 bases left between them. CDR3 nucleotide sequence: TGTGCCAGCAGCGTAGCCTCAGGTGCCGGACTCATTTCTGGAAACACCATATATTTT. Translation gives CASSVASGAGLISGNTIYF.

The chain uses TRBV9 and TRBJ1-6, with a possible D match to TRBD1 (6 bases). Germline V gene lookup returns CDR1 SGDLS and CDR2 YYNGEE. The CDR3 has 12 amino acids. V shed 3 bases and J shed 8 bases, with 6 bases lying between them. In DNA form, the CDR3 reads TGTGCCAGCAGCGACAGGGATTCACCCCTCCACTTT. It encodes CASSDRDSPLHF.

The chain joins TRBV28 to TRBJ2-3; TRBD1 agrees at 7 bases. This CDR3 contains 16 residues. In germline, CDR1 is MDHEN, CDR2 SYDVKM. With 2 bases clipped from V and 0 bases from J, the junction kept 5 bases outside the gene matches. In DNA, the CDR3 is TGTGCCAGCAGTTTACCCCGAGGGGGCAGCACAGATACGCAGTATTTT. Its protein is CASSLPRGGSTDTQYF.

The chain is built from TRBV25-1 and TRBJ2-3; 9 bases are shared with TRBD1. Germline lookup yields CDR1 MGHDK and CDR2 SYGVNS. This CDR3 spans 13 amino acids. With V trimmed by 8 bases and J by 4 bases, 4 bases remained unmatched. In nucleotides, the CDR3 is TGTGCCAGCTGGGACAGGGATCCAGATACGCAGTATTTT. It codes for CASWDRDPDTQYF.

The genes are TRBV5-4 and TRBJ1-1; D perhaps matches TRBD1 (5 bases). Trimming left V 4 bases short and J 1 base short, with 8 bases between. The CDR3 is made up of 13 amino acids. Germline assignment: CDR1 SGHNT and CDR2 YYREEE (reference sequence). The CDR3 protein is CASSLGGNTEAFF. The CDR3 DNA is TGTGCCAGCAGCCTCGGGGGGAACACTGAAGCTTTCTTT.

The J gene is TRBJ1-2, the V gene TRBV19, with a weak D call TRBD1 (6 bases). V lost 1 base, J lost 4 bases, and 19 bases lay in between. This CDR3 has 17 amino acids. The germline gives CDR1 LNHDA, CDR2 SQIVND (reference sequence). CDR3 residues: CASSIVLRGGRLYGYTF. In DNA, the CDR3 is TGTGCCAGTAGTATAGTCCTTCGCGGGGGCAGACTCTATGGCTACACCTTC.

The rearrangement joins TRBV5-1 to TRBJ2-3, with TRBD2 matching 12 bases. This CDR3 spans 15 amino acids. J lost 3 bases, V lost 5 bases, and 4 bases had no gene match. The germline V gene has CDR1 SGHRS and CDR2 YFSETQ. CDR3 DNA sequence: TGCGCCAGCAGGACTAGCGGGAGTGGGACAGATACGCAGTATTTT. This encodes CASRTSGSGTDTQYF.

This sequence joins TRBV2 and TRBJ1-2; D not certain. This CDR3 region has 13 residues. The V end was cut by 1 base, the J end by 2 bases, with 5 bases between. Germline CDR1 SNHLY, CDR2 FYNNEI. In nucleotides, the CDR3 is TGTGCCAGCAGTGAAGGCCAGAACTATGGCTACACCTTC. As protein: CASSEGQNYGYTF.

The rearrangement joins TRBV5-6 to TRBJ2-2, with TRBD1 matching 8 bases. CDR1 and CDR2 (germline): SGHDT, YYEEEE. V lost 4 bases and J lost 4; bases outside the gene matches: 6. The CDR3 runs to 15 residues. This chain's CDR3 is CASSVGQGATGELFF. In DNA, the CDR3 is TGTGCCAGCAGCGTCGGACAGGGTGCCACCGGGGAGCTGTTTTTT. Complete variable domain (other parts from reference TRBV5-6 and TRBJ2-2): DAGVTQSPTHLIKTRGQQVTLRCSPKSGHDTVSWYQQALGQGPQFIFQYYEEEERQRGNFPDRFSGHQFPNYSSELNVNALLLGDSALYLCASSVGQGATGELFFGEGSRLTVL.

This clone was recorded only once. This rearrangement joins TRBV6-1 to TRBJ1-2; D call uncertain. Germline-derived CDR1 and CDR2 are MNHNS and SASEGT. V was trimmed by 2 bases and J by 6 bases, leaving 13 bases between them. The CDR3 contains 14 residues. Here the CDR3 reads CASSEKGELHGYTF. In DNA, the CDR3 is TGTGCCAGCAGTGAAAAAGGAGAACTCCATGGCTACACCTTC.

The chain uses TRBV2 and TRBJ1-5, with D unclear. The CDR3 contains 14 residues. From germline, CDR1 is SNHLY and CDR2 FYNNEI. Deletions cut 9 bases from V and 0 bases from J, with 12 bases between. As DNA, the CDR3 is TGTGCCAGTAATCTAAGATATAGCAATCAGCCCCAGCATTTT. Its translation is CASNLRYSNQPQHF. Looking up the rest from reference TRBV2 and TRBJ1-5 gives the full variable domain: EPEVTQTPSHQVTQMGQEVILRCVPISNHLYFYWYRQILGQKVEFLVSFYNNEISEKSEIFDDQFSVERPDGSNFTLKIRSTKLEDSAMYFCASNLRYSNQPQHFGDGTRLSIL.

A few counts support this clone. The chain is built from TRBV19 and TRBJ2-7, with 8 bases aligning to TRBD1. CDR1 is LNHDA, CDR2 SQIVND, per germline (reference sequence). With 6 bases clipped from V and 0 bases from J, the junction kept 4 bases outside the gene matches. This CDR3 contains 14 residues. CDR3 protein: CASSLGTGSYEQYF. DNA for the CDR3: TGTGCCAGTAGCCTCGGGACAGGCTCCTACGAGCAGTACTTC.

The J gene is TRBJ2-4, the V gene TRBV29-1; tentative D call: TRBD1 (5 bases). Between the trimmed V and J ends, which lost 4 bases and 8 bases, there was a span of 12 bases. CDR3 length: 12 amino acids. CDR1 is SQVTM, CDR2 ANQGSEA, per germline. The CDR3 is CSVGTGKYIQYF. The CDR3 nucleotides are TGCAGCGTTGGAACAGGAAAGTACATTCAGTACTTC. Together with reference TRBV29-1 and TRBJ2-4, the CDR3 gives the full variable domain: SAVISQKPSRDICQRGTSLTIQCQVDSQVTMMFWYRQQPGQSLTLIATANQGSEATYESGFVIDKFPISRPNLTFSTLTVSNMSPEDSSIYLCSVGTGKYIQYFGAGTRLSVL.

This clone is a singleton in its sample. The chain uses TRBV5-3 and TRBJ1-5, with D perhaps matching TRBD1 (5 bases). TRBV5-3 carries the ORF label, with uncertain function. The V and J ends lost 0 bases and 7 bases respectively, with 14 bases between them. The CDR3 length is 15 residues. The DNA for the CDR3 is TGTGCCAGAAGCTTGGAAGGGCCGGCAGGGCAGCCCCAGCATTTT. Translating it yields CARSLEGPAGQPQHF.

The chain employs TRBV5-6 and TRBJ2-7; no clear D gene. Germline CDR1 and CDR2: SGHDT and YYEEEE. V shed 4 bases and J shed 3 bases, with 11 bases lying between them. This CDR3 has 13 residues. CDR3 amino acids: CASSRGYYYEQYF. In nucleotides, the CDR3 is TGTGCCAGCAGCCGCGGATATTACTACGAGCAGTACTTC.

A few counts support this clone. The genes are TRBV2 and TRBJ1-1; 10 nucleotides align to TRBD1. The CDR3 runs to 15 residues. V lost 6 bases to trimming and J lost 5 bases; unmatched junction nucleotides: 9. CDR1 and CDR2 from the germline V gene are SNHLY and FYNNEI. Written as DNA, the CDR3 is TGTGCCAGCAGGCTACTGACAGGGGGCCGAACTGAAGCTTTCTTT. It encodes CASRLLTGGRTEAFF.

The genes are TRBV11-2 and TRBJ2-1, with D uncertain. Germline lookup yields CDR1 SGHAT and CDR2 FQNNGV. This CDR3 contains 13 residues. The V end was cut by 3 bases, the J end by 3 bases, with 6 bases between. DNA of the CDR3: TGTGCCAGCAGCTTGGGCAACTACAATGAGCAGTTCTTC. This gives the protein CASSLGNYNEQFF. The complete variable domain, with remaining parts taken from reference TRBV11-2 and TRBJ2-1, reads EAGVAQSPRYKIIEKRQSVAFWCNPISGHATLYWYQQILGQGPKLLIQFQNNGVVDDSQLPKDRFSAERLKGVDSTLKIQPAKLEDSAVYLCASSLGNYNEQFFGPGTRLTVL.

CDR3: CASTRGGTEAFF. The CDR3 DNA reads TGTGCCAGCACAAGGGGGGGTACTGAAGCTTTCTTT. The V gene is TRBV2, the J gene TRBJ1-1, with a possible D match to TRBD1 (6 bases). The V gene's germline CDR1 is SNHLY and CDR2 FYNNEI. V was trimmed by 7 bases and J by 5 bases, leaving 11 bases between them. There are 12 residues in the CDR3.

This clone was picked up a small number of times. This chain links TRBV10-3 with TRBJ1-2; D not certain. The ends were cut back, 0 bases at V and 2 bases at J, with 4 bases in the middle. From germline, CDR1 is ENHRY and CDR2 SYGVKD. The CDR3 sequence is 13 residues long. CDR3 in amino acids: CAISESLNYGYTF. DNA for the CDR3: TGTGCCATCAGTGAGTCTCTGAACTATGGCTACACCTTC.

The chain carries TRBV9 and TRBJ2-6, with 12 bases that match TRBD2. V shed 3 bases, J shed 7 bases, and the junction held 14 bases outside the gene matches. The CDR3 covers 19 residues. Per the germline V gene, CDR1 is SGDLS and CDR2 is YYNGEE. The CDR3, as DNA: TGTGCCAGCAGCGACCGACTAGCGGGAGCGTCAGCGGGTGCCAACGTCCTGACTTTC. This encodes CASSDRLAGASAGANVLTF.

This clone was detected only once. This sequence joins TRBV15 and TRBJ2-1, with 8 bases aligning to TRBD1. With 3 bases clipped from V and 0 bases from J, the junction kept 7 bases outside the gene matches. The CDR3 contains 17 residues. Germline CDR1 is LNHNV and CDR2 is YYDKDF (reference sequence). The CDR3 spells CATSRTGDDYSYNEQFF. The CDR3 DNA reads TGTGCCACCAGCAGGACAGGGGACGATTACTCCTACAATGAGCAGTTCTTC.

This clone occurred once. V usage is TRBV5-1 and J usage is TRBJ2-3, with 9 bases lining up with TRBD2. CDR1 is SGHRS, CDR2 YFSETQ, per germline. The J segment lost 2 bases and the V segment lost 4 bases, leaving 8 bases of the junction unmatched. The CDR3 contains 16 residues. The CDR3 DNA reads as TGCGCCAGCAGCCCCGATAGCGGGAGAGTCACAGATACGCAGTATTTT. It specifies CASSPDSGRVTDTQYF.

This clone was seen a single time. The V and J genes are TRBV20-1 and TRBJ1-3; D unclear. The CDR3 sequence is 15 residues long. The germline V gene has CDR1 DFQATT and CDR2 SNEGSKA (reference sequence). V was shortened by 3 bases and J by 0 bases, with 12 bases between the two germline ends. The CDR3 protein is CSASFRGSSGNTIYF. The DNA of the CDR3 is TGCAGTGCTAGTTTTCGCGGGTCCTCTGGAAACACCATATATTTT.

CDR3 in DNA: TGTGCCAGCTCACCACCGGGAGTCTCTTTACAGGAGCAGTACTTC. It encodes CASSPPGVSLQEQYF. The rearrangement uses TRBV18 and TRBJ2-7, with D maybe TRBD2 (5 bases). This CDR3 is built from 15 residues. Germline V lookup: CDR1 KGHSH, CDR2 LQKENI. The V end lost 0 bases, the J end lost 7 bases, and 16 bases lay between the germline ends.

DNA of the CDR3: TGTGCCAGCAGCTTATCTGGGACTAGCGGGAGGGCCTGGTACTTC. Translation gives CASSLSGTSGRAWYF. V is TRBV7-8 and J is TRBJ2-5, with 16 bases that match TRBD2. V lost 2 bases, J lost 13 bases, and 7 bases stayed unmatched. Looked up from germline, CDR1 is SGHVS and CDR2 is FQNEAQ. The CDR3 length is 15 residues.

This clone was detected only once. J is TRBJ2-5 and V is TRBV27; a weak D match, TRBD1 (6 bases). Trimming removed 5 bases at V and 0 bases at J, with 13 bases between. Germline assignment: CDR1 MNHEY and CDR2 SMNVEV (reference sequence). CDR3 length: 15 amino acids. The CDR3 DNA follows: TGTGCCAGCAGTCGGACAGCGAGAAACCAAGAGACCCAGTACTTC. This encodes CASSRTARNQETQYF.